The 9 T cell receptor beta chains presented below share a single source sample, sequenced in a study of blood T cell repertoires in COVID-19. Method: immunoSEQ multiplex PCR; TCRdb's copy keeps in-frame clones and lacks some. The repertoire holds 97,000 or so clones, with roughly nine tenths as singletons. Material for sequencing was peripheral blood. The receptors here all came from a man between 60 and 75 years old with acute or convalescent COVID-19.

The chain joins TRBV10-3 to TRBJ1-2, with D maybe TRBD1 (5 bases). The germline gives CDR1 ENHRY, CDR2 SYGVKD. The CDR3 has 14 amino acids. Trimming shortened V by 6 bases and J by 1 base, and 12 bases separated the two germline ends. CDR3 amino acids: CAISATGINYGYTF. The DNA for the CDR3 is TGTGCCATCAGCGCTACAGGAATTAACTATGGCTACACCTTC.

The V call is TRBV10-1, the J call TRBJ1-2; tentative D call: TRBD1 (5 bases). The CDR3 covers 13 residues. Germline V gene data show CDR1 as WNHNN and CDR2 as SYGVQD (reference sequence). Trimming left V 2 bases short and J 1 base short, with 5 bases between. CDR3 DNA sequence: TGCGCCAGCAGTGAGGACAGTAACTATGGCTACACCTTC. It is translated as CASSEDSNYGYTF.

In nucleotides, the CDR3 is TGTGCCAGCAGCTTGGCAGGTGAAGCTTTCTTT. It specifies CASSLAGEAFF. The chain has TRBV5-5 and TRBJ1-1; D is unclear. Trimming stripped 0 bases from V and 7 bases from J, with 4 bases between. The CDR3 runs 11 residues. Germline CDR1 reads SGHKS; CDR2 reads YYEKEE (reference sequence). Complete variable domain (other parts from reference TRBV5-5 and TRBJ1-1): DAGVTQSPTHLIKTRGQQVTLRCSPISGHKSVSWYQQVLGQGPQFIFQYYEKEERGRGNFPDRFSARQFPNYSSELNVNALLLGDSALYLCASSLAGEAFFGQGTRLTVV.

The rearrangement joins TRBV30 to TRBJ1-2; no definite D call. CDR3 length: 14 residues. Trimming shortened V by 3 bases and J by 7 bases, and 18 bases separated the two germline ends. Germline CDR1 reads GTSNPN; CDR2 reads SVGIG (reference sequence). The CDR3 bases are TGTGCCTGGAGCAAGTCCGGGAAATCAGGTGGCTACACCTTC. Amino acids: CAWSKSGKSGGYTF.

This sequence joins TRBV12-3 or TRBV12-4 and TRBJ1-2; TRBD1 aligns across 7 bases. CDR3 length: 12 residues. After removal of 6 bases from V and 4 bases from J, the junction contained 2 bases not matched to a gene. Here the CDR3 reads CASRSGGYGYTF. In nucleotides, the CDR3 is TGTGCCAGCAGATCAGGGGGCTATGGCTACACCTTC.

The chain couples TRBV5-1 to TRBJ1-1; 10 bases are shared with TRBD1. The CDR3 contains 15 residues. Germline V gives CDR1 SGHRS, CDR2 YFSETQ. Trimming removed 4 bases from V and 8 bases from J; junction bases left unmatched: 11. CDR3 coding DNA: TGCGCCAGCAGCCTGGGGGACAGGGGTCGGGTCGAAGCTTTCTTT. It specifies CASSLGDRGRVEAFF.

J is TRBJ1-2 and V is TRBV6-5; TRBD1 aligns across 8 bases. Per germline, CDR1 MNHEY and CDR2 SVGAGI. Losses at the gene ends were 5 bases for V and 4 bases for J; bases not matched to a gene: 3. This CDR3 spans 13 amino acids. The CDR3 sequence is CASSIDRGYGYTF. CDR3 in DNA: TGTGCCAGCAGTATCGACAGGGGCTATGGCTACACCTTC.

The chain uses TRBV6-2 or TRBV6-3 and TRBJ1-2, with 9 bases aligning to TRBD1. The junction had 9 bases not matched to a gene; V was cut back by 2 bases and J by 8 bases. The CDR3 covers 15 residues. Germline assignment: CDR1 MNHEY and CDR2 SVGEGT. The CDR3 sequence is CASSYLGQGLYGYTF. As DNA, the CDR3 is TGTGCCAGCAGTTACCTTGGACAGGGGTTGTACGGCTACACCTTC.

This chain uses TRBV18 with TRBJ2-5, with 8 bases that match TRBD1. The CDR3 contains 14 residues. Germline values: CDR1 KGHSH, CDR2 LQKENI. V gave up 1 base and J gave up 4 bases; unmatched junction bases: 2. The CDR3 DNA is TGTGCCAGCTCACCACGGACAGGGAGAGAGACCCAGTACTTC. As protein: CASSPRTGRETQYF.